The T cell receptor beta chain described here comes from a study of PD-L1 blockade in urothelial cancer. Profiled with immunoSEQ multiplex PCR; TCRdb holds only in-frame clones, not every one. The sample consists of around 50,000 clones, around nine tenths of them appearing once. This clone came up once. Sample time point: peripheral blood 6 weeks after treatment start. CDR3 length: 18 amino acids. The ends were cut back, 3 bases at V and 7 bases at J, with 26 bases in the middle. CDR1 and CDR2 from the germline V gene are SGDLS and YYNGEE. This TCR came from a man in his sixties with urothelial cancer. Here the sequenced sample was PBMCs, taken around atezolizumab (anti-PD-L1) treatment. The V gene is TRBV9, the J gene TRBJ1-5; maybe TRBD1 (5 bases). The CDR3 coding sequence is TGTGCCAGCAGCGCTCCCCGTACCTTAATAGCCGGGGGGCAGCCCCAGCATTTT. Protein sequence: CASSAPRTLIAGGQPQHF. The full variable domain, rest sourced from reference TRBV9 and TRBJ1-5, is DSGVTQTPKHLITATGQRVTLRCSPRSGDLSVYWYQQSLDQGLQFLIQYYNGEERAKGNILERFSAQQFPDLHSELNLSSLELGDSALYFCASSAPRTLIAGGQPQHFGDGTRLSIL.